The entry that follows covers one T cell receptor (beta chain) sequence. Clones were read by immunoSEQ multiplex PCR, and TCRdb kept only the in-frame ones, dropping some. The sample gives some 87,000 clones, 70% to 90% of which show up once; about 13% is in the top ten. The germline V and J ends were trimmed by 3 bases and 7 bases, with 16 bases remaining between them. Germline-derived CDR1 and CDR2 are GTSNPN and SVGIG (reference sequence). The CDR3 contains 15 residues. This sample stems from a study of blood T cell repertoires in COVID-19. Study as a whole: Nucleic acid was either cDNA or gDNA, and it came from T cells, B-cell-depleted T cells, or PBMCs.

Material: peripheral blood. This clonotype was sampled from a human donor in a cohort sampled during active COVID-19. The chain has TRBV30 and TRBJ1-6; tentatively, D is TRBD1 (6 bases). The DNA of the CDR3 is TGTGCCTGGAGAGATTTCAGGGGACGGAATTCACCCCTCCACTTT. The encoded protein is CAWRDFRGRNSPLHF.